The T cell receptor (beta chain) described here comes from a study of cytomegalovirus exposure and HLA in healthy donors. Germline CDR1 MNHEY, CDR2 SVGAGI. The junction had 9 bases not matched to a gene; V was cut back by 1 base and J by 7 bases. The CDR3 has 15 amino acids. This clone was recorded only once. The PCR made use of 60 Vbeta and 13 Jbeta primers. In the study's own analysis: Some 11 million shared chains were among the about 80 million unique TCR beta chains that a later analysis counted. TCRdb's copy holds only in-frame clones and misses some; the assay was immunoSEQ multiplex PCR. The D gene and trimming were derived from the DNA, and the V and J assignments and clone size from that table. This table holds 150,000 to 200,000 clones, just under 80% found once.

The TCR originated in a man between 18 and 35 years old in good health and CMV-seropositive. V is TRBV6-5 and J is TRBJ2-7; 8 bases match TRBD1. Sequencing was done on a sample of PBMCs. CDR3 sequence reads: CASSYFDYRGWEQYF. Written as DNA, the CDR3 is TGTGCCAGCAGTTACTTCGACTACAGGGGGTGGGAGCAGTACTTC.